This section outlines one T cell receptor (beta chain) sequence together with its context. Its antigen is not known. The source of the sample is a study of T cell responses to AZD1222 COVID-19 vaccine. This CDR3 has 17 residues. Looked up from germline, CDR1 is SGHDT and CDR2 is YYEEEE. V gave up 3 bases and J gave up 1 base, with 19 bases separating them. Study-level points and caveats: Donors, mostly white British, included more females; clonal diversity was possibly underestimated. Repertoire collection took place solely once the T cell response had peaked.

TCRdb's copy holds only in-frame clones and misses some; the assay was immunoSEQ multiplex PCR. The table shows about 130,000 clones, with over 90% occurring only once. The origin of this receptor is an adult in good health. The chain couples TRBV5-6 to TRBJ1-1; tentative D call: TRBD1 (5 bases). Sample: peripheral blood, taken on day 0 of AZD1222 vaccination. CDR3 amino acids: CASSSETGLLGNTEAFF. The CDR3 DNA follows: TGTGCCAGCAGCTCAGAAACAGGTCTCCTGGGGAACACTGAAGCTTTCTTT.